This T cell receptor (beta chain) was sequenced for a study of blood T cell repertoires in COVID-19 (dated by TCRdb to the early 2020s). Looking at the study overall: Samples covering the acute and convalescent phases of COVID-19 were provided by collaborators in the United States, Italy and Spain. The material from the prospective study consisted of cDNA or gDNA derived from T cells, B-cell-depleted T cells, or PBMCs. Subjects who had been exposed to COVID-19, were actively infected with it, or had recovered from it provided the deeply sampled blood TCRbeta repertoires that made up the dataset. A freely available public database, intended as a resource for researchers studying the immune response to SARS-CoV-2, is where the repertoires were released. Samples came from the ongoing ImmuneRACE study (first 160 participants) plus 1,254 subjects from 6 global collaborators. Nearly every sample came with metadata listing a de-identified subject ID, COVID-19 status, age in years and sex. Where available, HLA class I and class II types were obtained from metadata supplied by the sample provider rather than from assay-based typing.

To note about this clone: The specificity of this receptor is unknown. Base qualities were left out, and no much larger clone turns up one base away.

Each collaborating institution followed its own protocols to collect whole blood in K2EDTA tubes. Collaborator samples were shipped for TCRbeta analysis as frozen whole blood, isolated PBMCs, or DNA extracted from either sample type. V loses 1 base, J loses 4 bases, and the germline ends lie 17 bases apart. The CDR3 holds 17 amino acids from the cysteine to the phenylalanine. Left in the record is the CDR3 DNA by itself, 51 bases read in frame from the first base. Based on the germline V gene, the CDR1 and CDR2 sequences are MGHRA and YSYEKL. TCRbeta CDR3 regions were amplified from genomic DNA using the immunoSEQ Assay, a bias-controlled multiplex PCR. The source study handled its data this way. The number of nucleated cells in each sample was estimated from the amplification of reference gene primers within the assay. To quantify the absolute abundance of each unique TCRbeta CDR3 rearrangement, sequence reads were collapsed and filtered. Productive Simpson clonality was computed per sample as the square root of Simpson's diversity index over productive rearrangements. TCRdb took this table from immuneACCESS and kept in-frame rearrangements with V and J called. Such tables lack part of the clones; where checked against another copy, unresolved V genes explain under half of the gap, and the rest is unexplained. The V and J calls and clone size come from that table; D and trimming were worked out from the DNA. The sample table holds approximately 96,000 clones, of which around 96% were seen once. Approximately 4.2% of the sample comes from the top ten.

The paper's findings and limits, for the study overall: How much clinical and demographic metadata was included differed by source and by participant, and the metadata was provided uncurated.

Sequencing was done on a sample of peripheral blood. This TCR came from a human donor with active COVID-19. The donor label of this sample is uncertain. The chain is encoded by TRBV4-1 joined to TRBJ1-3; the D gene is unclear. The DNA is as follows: TGCGCCAGCAGCCAAGTCACCCCCCTGCGGCCGGGAAACACCATATATTTT. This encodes CASSQVTPLRPGNTIYF.